The text below deals with one T cell receptor beta chain. The sample comes from a study of blood T cell repertoires in COVID-19. The repertoire was sequenced with immunoSEQ multiplex PCR; TCRdb's copy has only in-frame clones and lacks some. Of about 270,000 clones in the sample, around 86% were seen once. The CDR3 loop spans 15 amino acids. The germline V gene has CDR1 LNHNV and CDR2 YYDKDF (reference sequence). V dropped 5 bases and J dropped 3; count of bases not matched to a gene: 7. Sequencing was carried out using peripheral blood. This sequence was found in a woman in her fifties or sixties who had recovered from COVID-19. The chain has TRBV15 and TRBJ1-1; TRBD1 matches at 9 bases. CDR3 sequence reads: CATSGGDRVYTEAFF. Here the CDR3 DNA reads TGTGCCACCAGCGGCGGGGACAGGGTATACACTGAAGCTTTCTTT. The full variable domain, completed using reference TRBV15 and TRBJ1-1, is DAMVIQNPRYQVTQFGKPVTLSCSQTLNHNVMYWYQQKSSQAPKLLFHYYDKDFNNEADTPDNFQSRRPNTSFCFLDIRSPGLGDTAMYLCATSGGDRVYTEAFFGQGTRLTVV.